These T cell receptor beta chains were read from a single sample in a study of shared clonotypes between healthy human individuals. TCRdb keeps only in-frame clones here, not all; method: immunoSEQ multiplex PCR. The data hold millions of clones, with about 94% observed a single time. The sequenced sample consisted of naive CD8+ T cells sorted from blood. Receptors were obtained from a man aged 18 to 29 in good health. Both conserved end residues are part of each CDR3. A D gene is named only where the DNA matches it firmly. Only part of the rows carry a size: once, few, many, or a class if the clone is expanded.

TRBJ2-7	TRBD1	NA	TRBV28	CASSFGTEFYEQYF	TGTGCCAGCAGTTTCGGGACAGAGTTTTACGAGCAGTACTTC
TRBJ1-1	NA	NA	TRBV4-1	CASSPYDNGNTEAFF	TGCGCCAGCAGCCCCTATGATAACGGGAACACTGAAGCTTTCTTT
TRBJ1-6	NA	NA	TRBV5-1	CASSLRGRGSPLHF	TGCGCCAGCAGCTTGCGGGGGAGAGGATCACCCCTCCACTTT
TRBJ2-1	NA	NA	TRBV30	CAWSVAGPSSYNEQFF	TGTGCCTGGAGTGTCGCGGGACCGAGCTCCTACAATGAGCAGTTCTTC
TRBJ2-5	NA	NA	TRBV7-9	CASSLYQRAGETQYF	TGTGCCAGCAGCTTATATCAGCGGGCAGGGGAGACCCAGTACTTC
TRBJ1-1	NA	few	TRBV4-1	CASSQVGNTEAFF	TGCGCCAGCAGCCAAGTGGGGAACACTGAAGCTTTCTTT
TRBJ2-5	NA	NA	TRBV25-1	CASSEKGTGLETQYF	TGTGCCAGCAGTGAAAAAGGCACAGGGCTGGAGACCCAGTACTTC
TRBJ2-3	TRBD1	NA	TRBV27	CASSLSLGSAQGPADTQYF	TGTGCCAGCAGTTTAAGTCTAGGATCCGCACAGGGGCCCGCAGATACGCAGTATTTT
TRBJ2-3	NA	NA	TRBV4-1	CASSQHPPGRGGADTQYF	TGCGCCAGCAGCCAACATCCCCCAGGGAGGGGGGGGGCAGATACGCAGTATTTT
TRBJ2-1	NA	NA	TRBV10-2	CASSDNWVRKYNEQFF	TGCGCCAGCAGTGACAATTGGGTAAGGAAATACAATGAGCAGTTCTTC
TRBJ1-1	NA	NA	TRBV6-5	CASSYAAVGTEAFF	TGTGCCAGCAGTTACGCAGCCGTTGGGACTGAAGCTTTCTTT
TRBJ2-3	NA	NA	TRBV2	CASSDPGGNTDTQYF	TGTGCCAGCAGTGACCCCGGGGGTAATACAGATACGCAGTATTTT
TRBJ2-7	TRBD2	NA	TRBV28	CASSYRTSGVSSYEQYF	TGTGCCAGCAGCTACCGGACTAGCGGGGTAAGCTCCTACGAGCAGTACTTC
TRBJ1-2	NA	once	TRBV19	CASSIEGGADGYTF	TGTGCCAGTAGTATCGAAGGGGGGGCGGATGGCTACACCTTC
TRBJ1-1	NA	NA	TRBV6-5	CASSTLTGWAEAFF	TGTGCCAGCAGTACCCTGACAGGCTGGGCTGAAGCTTTCTTT
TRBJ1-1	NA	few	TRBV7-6	CASSPLNTEAFF	TGTGCCAGCAGCCCTTTGAACACTGAAGCTTTCTTT
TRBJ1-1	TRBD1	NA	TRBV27	CASSLRQGMNTEAFF	TGTGCCAGCAGTTTACGACAGGGAATGAACACTGAAGCTTTCTTT
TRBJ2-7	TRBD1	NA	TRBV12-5	CASGLTGDGEQYF	TGTGCTAGTGGCCTCACAGGGGATGGCGAGCAGTACTTC
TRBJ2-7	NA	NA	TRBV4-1	CASSQEEGGGPEQYF	TGCGCCAGCAGCCAAGAAGAGGGTGGGGGGCCCGAGCAGTACTTC
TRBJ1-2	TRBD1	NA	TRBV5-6	CASSLGGTGAILNYGYTF	TGTGCCAGCAGCTTGGGTGGGACAGGGGCCATTCTCAACTATGGCTACACCTTC
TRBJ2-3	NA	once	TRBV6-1	CASSVWFTDTQYF	TGTGCCAGCAGTGTGTGGTTCACAGATACGCAGTATTTT
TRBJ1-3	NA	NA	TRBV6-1	CASSEGGGWGNTIYF	TGTGCCAGCAGTGAGGGCGGAGGGTGGGGGAACACCATATATTTT
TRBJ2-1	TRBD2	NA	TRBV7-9	CASNSGKGLAGADEQFF	TGTGCCAGCAACAGCGGGAAGGGACTAGCGGGGGCGGATGAGCAGTTCTTC
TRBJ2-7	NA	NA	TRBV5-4	CASSALGESYEQYF	TGTGCCAGCAGCGCGCTTGGGGAGTCCTACGAGCAGTACTTC
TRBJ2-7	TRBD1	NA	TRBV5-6	CASSLAGGGDEQYF	TGTGCCAGCAGCTTGGCAGGGGGCGGCGACGAGCAGTACTTC
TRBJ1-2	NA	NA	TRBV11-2	CASSSPTLGDANYGYTF	TGTGCCAGCAGCTCGCCGACCCTCGGCGACGCCAACTATGGCTACACCTTC
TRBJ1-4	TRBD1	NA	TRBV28	CAIRGALETNEKLFF	TGTGCCATCAGGGGGGCGTTGGAGACTAATGAAAAACTGTTTTTT
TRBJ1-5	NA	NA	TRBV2	CASTPGNQPQHF	TGTGCCAGCACCCCAGGTAATCAGCCCCAGCATTTT
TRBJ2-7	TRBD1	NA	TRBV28	CASSATGASYEQYF	TGTGCCAGCAGTGCCACAGGGGCTTCCTACGAGCAGTACTTC
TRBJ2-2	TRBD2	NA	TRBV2	CASGDSGKFTGELFF	TGTGCCAGCGGAGATAGCGGGAAGTTCACCGGGGAGCTGTTTTTT
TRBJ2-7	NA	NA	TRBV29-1	CSVEGQENEQYF	TGCAGCGTTGAAGGGCAGGAAAACGAGCAGTACTTC
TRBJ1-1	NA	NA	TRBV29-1	CSAEGDNTEAFF	TGCAGCGCGGAGGGGGATAACACTGAAGCTTTCTTT
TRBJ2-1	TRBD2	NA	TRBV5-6	CASSSLAGLSYNEQFF	TGTGCCAGCAGCTCCTTAGCGGGGCTTTCCTACAATGAGCAGTTCTTC